The 22 T cell receptor beta chains listed next were all sequenced from one sample in a study of radiation and T cells in renal cell carcinoma. The time point: blood 2 weeks post-SBRT. The treatment: 15 Gy SBRT to primary tumor, nephrectomy 4 weeks later. Clones were sequenced by immunoSEQ multiplex PCR, and TCRdb holds only the in-frame ones, with some missing. The sample yields about 150,000 clones, about 87% seen once. The source material was blood, sampled from a patient whose treatment included radiotherapy and nephrectomy. The receptors derive from a woman aged 50 to 65 with renal cell carcinoma.

This rearrangement joins TRBV13 to TRBJ1-1; no definite D call. The CDR3 length is 14 residues. CDR1 PRHDT and CDR2 FYEKMQ come from the germline V gene (reference sequence). Trimming removed 5 bases from V and 1 base from J, with 11 bases in between. The CDR3 DNA reads as TGTGCCAGCAGCCCCGGACCCAAGAACACTGAAGCTTTCTTT. This sequence encodes CASSPGPKNTEAFF. The full variable domain, its missing parts supplied by reference TRBV13 and TRBJ1-1, is AAGVIQSPRHLIKEKRETATLKCYPIPRHDTVYWYQQGPGQDPQFLISFYEKMQSDKGSIPDRFSAQQFSDYHSELNMSSLELGDSALYFCASSPGPKNTEAFFGQGTRLTVV.

The rearrangement links TRBV4-2 to TRBJ1-5; no clear D. Germline V gene sequence: CDR1 LGHNA, CDR2 YNFKEQ. CDR3 length equals 17 residues. Trimming took 1 base from V and 0 from J, leaving 13 bases between them. This chain's CDR3 is CASSQGDAGNSNQPQHF. The DNA for the CDR3 is TGTGCCAGCAGCCAAGGGGATGCTGGCAATAGCAATCAGCCCCAGCATTTT.

About this clone: Additional DNA sequences in this sample encode the identical CDR3. J is TRBJ2-5 and V is TRBV7-8, with D possibly called TRBD1 or TRBD2 (5 bases each). Germline CDR1 SGHVS, CDR2 FQNEAQ. This CDR3 comprises 14 residues. V was clipped by 1 base and J by 5 bases, with 11 bases between them. CDR3 DNA: TGTGCCAGCAGCTTAGGGGGGAGAGGGGAGACCCAGTACTTC. This encodes CASSLGGRGETQYF. Supplemented by reference TRBV7-8 and TRBJ2-5, the full variable domain reads GAGVSQSPRYKVAKRGQDVALRCDPISGHVSLFWYQQALGQGPEFLTYFQNEAQLDKSGLPSDRFFAERPEGSVSTLKIQRTQQEDSAVYLCASSLGGRGETQYFGPGTRLLVL.

This clone has more than one count but fewer than ten. This sequence joins TRBV7-9 and TRBJ2-3, with D maybe TRBD1 (6 bases). The CDR3 totals 15 residues. The germline CDR1 and CDR2 sequences are SEHNR and FQNEAQ (reference sequence). Between the trimmed V and J ends, which lost 5 bases and 7 bases, there was a span of 19 bases. Here the CDR3 DNA reads TGTGCCAGCAGCCCCCCAATAGGGGGTTCACATACGCAGTATTTT. Protein: CASSPPIGGSHTQYF.

V usage is TRBV7-9 and J usage is TRBJ2-7; D is perhaps TRBD2 (5 bases). The CDR3 has 14 residues. With 1 base removed from V and 7 bases from J, the gap between germline ends came to 14 bases. Germline CDR1 reads SEHNR; CDR2 reads FQNEAQ (reference sequence). The CDR3 nucleotides read TGTGCCAGCAGCTTAGTGCTAGATTCGGGAGAGCAGTACTTC. It is translated as CASSLVLDSGEQYF.

In this sample, this clone turned up once. The chain combines TRBV18 with TRBJ1-4, with 11 bases matching TRBD1. The germline CDR1 and CDR2 sequences are KGHSH and LQKENI. With V trimmed by 4 bases and J by 0 bases, 13 bases remained unmatched. CDR3 length equals 20 residues. CDR3 residues: CASSLLYRDRGTPTNEKLFF. The DNA for the CDR3 is TGTGCCAGCTCACTTTTATACCGGGACAGGGGGACCCCAACTAATGAAAAACTGTTTTTT. Complete variable domain (other parts from reference TRBV18 and TRBJ1-4): NAGVMQNPRHLVRRRGQEARLRCSPMKGHSHVYWYRQLPEEGLKFMVYLQKENIIDESGMPKERFSAEFPKEGPSILRIQQVVRGDSAAYFCASSLLYRDRGTPTNEKLFFGSGTQLSVL.

The CDR3 is CASSPRDRGHEQFF. CDR3 nucleotide sequence: TGTGCCAGCAGCCCCCGGGACAGGGGACATGAGCAGTTCTTC. This chain links TRBV2 with TRBJ2-1, with 10 bases fitting TRBD1. Trimming at V came to 6 bases and at J to 8 bases, leaving 7 bases not matched to a gene. This CDR3 is built from 14 residues. Per germline, CDR1 SNHLY and CDR2 FYNNEI.

The CDR3 nucleotides are TGTGCCAGCAGCTTCCCCCAACTGCGTCCCAATGGCTACACCTTC. Amino acids: CASSFPQLRPNGYTF. This chain links TRBV5-8 with TRBJ1-2; D is undetermined. The CDR3 has 15 amino acids. Germline lookup yields CDR1 SGHTS and CDR2 YDEGEE. Trimming left V 2 bases short and J 6 bases short, with 17 bases between.

This clone was picked up a small number of times. J is TRBJ1-6 and V is TRBV25-1; TRBD1 agrees at 7 bases. The CDR3 spans 14 residues. Trimming took 4 bases from V and 6 from J; bases not matched to a gene: 3. Germline loops: CDR1 MGHDK, CDR2 SYGVNS. CDR3 coding DNA: TGTGCCAGCAGTGGACAGGGTGGTAATTCACCCCTCCACTTT. Its translation is CASSGQGGNSPLHF.

This chain joins TRBV4-3 and TRBJ1-2, with unresolved D. The germline V and J ends were trimmed by 3 bases and 6 bases, with 17 bases remaining between them. The CDR3 loop spans 15 amino acids. CDR1 is LGHNA, CDR2 YSLEER, per germline. The chain's CDR3 is CASSHLDRNPDGYTF. CDR3 nucleotides: TGCGCCAGCAGCCACCTGGACCGAAATCCCGATGGCTACACCTTC.

This clone appeared a few times. The chain employs TRBV19 and TRBJ1-2; D is perhaps TRBD1 (6 bases). Germline V gene data show CDR1 as LNHDA and CDR2 as SQIVND (reference sequence). The CDR3 length is 15 residues. V was shortened by 6 bases and J by 4 bases, with 18 bases between the two germline ends. The CDR3 DNA reads as TGTGCCAGTAGCGGACAGAGCCGGGCCCGCTATGGCTACACCTTC. Translating it yields CASSGQSRARYGYTF.

The V and J genes are TRBV7-8 and TRBJ2-7, with a weak D call TRBD1 (5 bases). The V end lost 5 bases, the J end lost 4 bases, and 15 bases lay between the germline ends. Germline V CDR1 and CDR2: SGHVS, FQNEAQ. The CDR3 contains 14 residues. The chain's CDR3 is CASSPGLTLYEQYF. CDR3 DNA sequence: TGTGCCAGCAGCCCAGGGTTGACTTTGTACGAGCAGTACTTC.

The gene calls are TRBV19 and TRBJ1-2; 9 nucleotides agree with TRBD1. The CDR3 runs 17 residues. The germline CDR1 and CDR2 sequences are LNHDA and SQIVND (reference sequence). J lost 4 bases, V lost 5 bases, and 14 bases had no gene match. CDR3 DNA sequence: TGTGCCAGTAGTGTCGGGACAGGGTATCCTTCTTTCTATGGCTACACCTTC. Its translation: CASSVGTGYPSFYGYTF.

CDR3 sequence reads: CASSHSGTNNGYTF. The CDR3 DNA is TGTGCCAGCAGCCACTCCGGGACAAATAACGGCTACACCTTC. The chain has TRBV5-5 and TRBJ1-2, with a tentative D call TRBD1 (6 bases). This CDR3 spans 14 amino acids. V was trimmed by 4 bases and J by 8 bases, leaving 18 bases between them. The V gene's germline CDR1 is SGHKS and CDR2 YYEKEE (reference sequence).

The chain uses TRBV29-1 and TRBJ1-1, with 8 bases identical to TRBD1. The CDR3 has 15 amino acids. The V and J ends lost 4 bases and 0 bases, in that order; junction bases with no gene match: 7. The germline CDR1 and CDR2 sequences are SQVTM and ANQGSEA. CDR3 residues: CSVVWRDRMNTEAFF. In DNA form, the CDR3 reads TGCAGCGTTGTTTGGAGGGACAGGATGAACACTGAAGCTTTCTTT.

This clone was counted once. A read error may account for a junction end that differs from germline. J is TRBJ2-5 and V is TRBV7-7; D remains ambiguous. Germline CDR1 reads SSHAT; CDR2 reads FNYEAQ (reference sequence). This CDR3 comprises 13 residues. CDR3: CASSLALGETQYF. CDR3 sequence (DNA): TGTGCTAGCAGCTTAGCATTAGGCGAGACCCAGTACTTC.

The chain uses TRBV4-2 and TRBJ2-1; TRBD2 matches at 9 bases. Trimming cost V 3 bases and J 5 bases; bases outside gene matches: 8. This CDR3 has 16 residues. Germline loops: CDR1 LGHNA, CDR2 YNFKEQ. The CDR3 coding sequence is TGTGCCAGCAGCCAGGGGGTAGCGGGGGCGCACAATGAGCAGTTCTTC. Translated, it gives CASSQGVAGAHNEQFF.

This chain links TRBV7-9 with TRBJ1-2; no reliable D call. The CDR3 extends over 14 amino acids. Trimming left V 7 bases short and J 0 bases short, with 12 bases between. The germline V gene has CDR1 SEHNR and CDR2 FQNEAQ (reference sequence). For the CDR3, the DNA is TGTGCCAGCACCTTCGGTGAGACTAACTATGGCTACACCTTC. This sequence encodes CASTFGETNYGYTF.

The gene calls are TRBV6-5 and TRBJ2-5; weak D call: TRBD2 (6 bases). Germline V gene data show CDR1 as MNHEY and CDR2 as SVGAGI. The CDR3 sequence is 14 residues long. V lost 6 bases and J lost 5, with 16 bases in between. CDR3 DNA sequence: TGTGCCAGCAGGATGGGATGGCTAGCGGAGACCCAGTACTTC. Protein sequence: CASRMGWLAETQYF.

V and J are TRBV10-3 and TRBJ2-7; D perhaps matches TRBD1 (6 bases). V was trimmed by 5 bases and J by 3 bases, leaving 17 bases between them. Germline V gene sequence: CDR1 ENHRY, CDR2 SYGVKD. The CDR3 sequence is 15 residues long. CDR3 nucleotides: TGTGCCATCAGTTCTGAGACAGGATCACTCTACGAGCAGTACTTC. This encodes CAISSETGSLYEQYF.

As for this clone: At one end, the junction sequence differs from germline, possibly due to a read error. The chain recombines TRBV7-7 with TRBJ2-1, with 8 nucleotides matching TRBD2. This CDR3 has 16 amino acids. Per germline, CDR1 SSHAT and CDR2 FNYEAQ (reference sequence). The DNA of the CDR3 is TGTGCTAGCAGCGCCCGGAGAGCGGGGGAGGGAAATGAGCAGTTCTTC. It specifies CASSARRAGEGNEQFF.

The V call is TRBV10-3, the J call TRBJ2-1; 7 nucleotides agree with TRBD2. Germline CDR1 reads ENHRY; CDR2 reads SYGVKD. The length of the CDR3 is 15 residues. J lost 1 base, V lost 6 bases, and 6 bases had no gene match. The CDR3 DNA is TGTGCCATCAGCCTTCTAGCGGAATCCTACAATGAGCAGTTCTTC. Amino acids: CAISLLAESYNEQFF.